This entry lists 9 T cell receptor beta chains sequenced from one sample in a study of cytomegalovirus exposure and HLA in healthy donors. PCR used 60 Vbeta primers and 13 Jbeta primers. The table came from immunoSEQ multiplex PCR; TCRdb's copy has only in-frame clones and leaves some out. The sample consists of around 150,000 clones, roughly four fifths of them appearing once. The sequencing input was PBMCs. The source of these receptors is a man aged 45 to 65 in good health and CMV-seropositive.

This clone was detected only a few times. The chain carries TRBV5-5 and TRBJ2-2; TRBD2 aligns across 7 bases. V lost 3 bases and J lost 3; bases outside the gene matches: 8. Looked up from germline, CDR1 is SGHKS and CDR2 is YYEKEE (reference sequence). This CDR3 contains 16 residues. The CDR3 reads CASSSWGGGDTGELFF. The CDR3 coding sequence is TGTGCCAGCAGCTCCTGGGGGGGAGGGGACACCGGGGAGCTGTTTTTT.

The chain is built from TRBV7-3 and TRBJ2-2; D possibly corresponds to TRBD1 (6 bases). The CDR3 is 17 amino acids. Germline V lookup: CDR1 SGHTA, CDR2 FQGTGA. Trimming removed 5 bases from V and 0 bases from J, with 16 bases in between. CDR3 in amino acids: CASSLLRGPTNTGELFF. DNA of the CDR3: TGTGCCAGCAGCCTCCTCAGGGGTCCCACGAACACCGGGGAGCTGTTTTTT.

The CDR3 DNA reads as TGTGCCACCAGCAGAGGGGTCTCCTCCATGGCGGGTCGAAACAATGAGCAGTTCTTC. Its protein product is CATSRGVSSMAGRNNEQFF. The J gene is TRBJ2-1, the V gene TRBV15, with a possible D match to TRBD2 (5 bases). The CDR3 is made up of 19 amino acids. V dropped 1 base and J dropped 5 bases, with 24 bases sitting between them. Germline loops: CDR1 LNHNV, CDR2 YYDKDF (reference sequence).

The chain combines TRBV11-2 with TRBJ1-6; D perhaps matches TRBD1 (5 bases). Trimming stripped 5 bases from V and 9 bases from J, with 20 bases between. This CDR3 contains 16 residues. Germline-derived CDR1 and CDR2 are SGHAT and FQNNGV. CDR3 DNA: TGTGCCAGCAGCCACGAGTCGGCAGGGTCGGGTTCACCCCTCCACTTT. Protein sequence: CASSHESAGSGSPLHF.

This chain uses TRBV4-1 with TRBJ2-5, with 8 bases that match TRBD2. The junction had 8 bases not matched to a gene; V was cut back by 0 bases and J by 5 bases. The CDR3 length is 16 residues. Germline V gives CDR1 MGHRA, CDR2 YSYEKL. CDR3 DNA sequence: TGCGCCAGCAGCCAAGATGGAACGGGGGGGCACGAGACCCAGTACTTC. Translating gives CASSQDGTGGHETQYF.

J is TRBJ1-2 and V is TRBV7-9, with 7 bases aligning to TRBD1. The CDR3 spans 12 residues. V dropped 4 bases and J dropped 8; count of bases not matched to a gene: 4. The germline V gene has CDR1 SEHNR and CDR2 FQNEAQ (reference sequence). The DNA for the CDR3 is TGTGCCAGCAGCTCAACAGGGGTCGGCTACACCTTC. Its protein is CASSSTGVGYTF.

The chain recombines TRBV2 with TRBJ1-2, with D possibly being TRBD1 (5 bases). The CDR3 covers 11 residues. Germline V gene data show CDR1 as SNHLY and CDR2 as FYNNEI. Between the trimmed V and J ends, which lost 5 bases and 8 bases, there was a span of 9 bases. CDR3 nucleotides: TGTGCCAGCAGTCTAAGGGGCGGCTACACCTTC. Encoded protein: CASSLRGGYTF.

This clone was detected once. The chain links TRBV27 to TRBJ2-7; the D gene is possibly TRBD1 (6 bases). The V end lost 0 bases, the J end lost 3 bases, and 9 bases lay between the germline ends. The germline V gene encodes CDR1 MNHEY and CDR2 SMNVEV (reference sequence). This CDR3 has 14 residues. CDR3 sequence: CASSLSFRGYEQYF. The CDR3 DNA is TGTGCCAGCAGTTTATCGTTCAGGGGCTACGAGCAGTACTTC.

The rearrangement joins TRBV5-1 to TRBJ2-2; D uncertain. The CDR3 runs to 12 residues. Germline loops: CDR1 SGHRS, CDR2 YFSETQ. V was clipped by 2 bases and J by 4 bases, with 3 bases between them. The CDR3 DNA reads TGCGCCAGCAGCTTCTCCACCGGGGAGCTGTTTTTT. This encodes CASSFSTGELFF.